Presented here are 7 T cell receptor beta chains from one specimen sequenced in a study of beta chain features in type 1 diabetes. Study-wide results and limits: TCRB CDR3s were moderately but significantly shorter in Type 1 diabetes patients in all four CD4+ subsets.

These TCRs are of unknown antigen specificity. Reverse transcribing all isolated RNA meant expressed TCRB transcripts were sequenced. TCRdb's table, derived via immunoSEQ multiplex PCR, lists solely in-frame clones and lacks some. The table includes hundreds of thousands of clones, more than 13% detected once. The sample was naive CD4+ T cells from blood. The receptors come from a man aged 18-30 years with type 1 diabetes.

The chain couples TRBV7-2 to TRBJ2-5; D unclear. Looked up from germline, CDR1 is SGHTA and CDR2 is FQGNSA. Trimming shortened V by 3 bases and J by 2 bases, and 10 bases separated the two germline ends. The CDR3 sequence is 14 residues long. CDR3 sequence reads: CASSFQLSQETQYF. The CDR3 nucleotides read TGTGCCAGCAGCTTCCAGTTATCTCAAGAGACCCAGTACTTC.

V is TRBV15 and J is TRBJ1-1, with D possibly matching TRBD1 (5 bases). This CDR3 contains 16 residues. From germline, CDR1 is LNHNV and CDR2 YYDKDF (reference sequence). V shed 0 bases and J shed 6 bases, with 17 bases lying between them. The CDR3 reads CATSRDLAPVTAEAFF. The CDR3 bases are TGTGCCACCAGCAGAGATCTAGCCCCTGTGACAGCTGAAGCTTTCTTT.

The V gene is TRBV18, the J gene TRBJ2-1; perhaps TRBD2 as D (6 bases). This CDR3 is built from 15 residues. Germline CDR1 is KGHSH and CDR2 is LQKENI. With 3 bases removed from V and 8 bases from J, the gap between germline ends came to 17 bases. The CDR3 DNA is TGTGCCAGCTCACCTCCGGGACCCGGGAGCGATGAGCAGTTCTTC. Its protein is CASSPPGPGSDEQFF.

The gene calls are TRBV7-2 and TRBJ2-5; a weak D match, TRBD1 (6 bases). CDR1 is SGHTA, CDR2 FQGNSA, per germline. V dropped 2 bases and J dropped 5 bases, with 21 bases sitting between them. CDR3 length equals 17 residues. The CDR3 sequence: CASSLKFRTEARETQYF. The CDR3 nucleotides read TGTGCCAGCAGCTTAAAATTCAGGACAGAGGCGCGGGAGACCCAGTACTTC.

In its sample, this clone was seen a few times. The chain joins TRBV14 to TRBJ2-5, with D unresolved. The germline CDR1 and CDR2 sequences are SGHDN and FVKESK. The CDR3 is 14 residues long. V dropped 1 base and J dropped 7 bases, with 13 bases sitting between them. CDR3 bases: TGTGCCAGCAGCCAAGTGGGGTCCTCGCGGACCCAGTACTTC. Protein: CASSQVGSSRTQYF.

The chain carries TRBV2 and TRBJ2-7, with D unclear. Trimming removed 3 bases from V and 3 bases from J, with 6 bases in between. In germline, CDR1 is SNHLY, CDR2 FYNNEI. There are 12 residues in the CDR3. CDR3 sequence reads: CASSDTRYEQYF. CDR3 sequence (DNA): TGTGCCAGCAGTGATACCCGCTACGAGCAGTACTTC.

This chain connects TRBV7-2 to TRBJ2-7; 7 nucleotides align to TRBD1. V was clipped by 2 bases and J by 1 base; unmatched bases: 2. From germline, CDR1 is SGHTA and CDR2 FQGNSA. This CDR3 region has 14 residues. CDR3 sequence reads: CASSLWGQSYEQYF. CDR3 bases: TGTGCCAGCAGCTTATGGGGACAGTCCTACGAGCAGTACTTC. Variable domain in full (rest from reference TRBV7-2 and TRBJ2-7): GAGVSQSPSNKVTEKGKDVELRCDPISGHTALYWYRQSLGQGLEFLIYFQGNSAPDKSGLPSDRFSAERTGGSVSTLTIQRTQQEDSAVYLCASSLWGQSYEQYFGPGTRLTVT.